A selection of T cell receptor beta chains follows, all from one sample in a study of blood T cell repertoires in COVID-19. Sequencing was performed with immunoSEQ multiplex PCR; in TCRdb, only in-frame clones are kept and a portion is missing. This table has some 320,000 clones, 85% to 95% appearing once. Sequencing was performed on PBMCs or T cells enriched from blood (not recorded which). The receptor set was obtained from a woman in her twenties or thirties who had been exposed to COVID-19. Both conserved end residues are part of each CDR3. D genes are given only for firm matches. Not all rows give a size; the values are once, few, many and, for expanded clones, a class.

CDR3 protein: CASRGQVNTEAFF
CDR3 DNA: TGTGCCAGCAGAGGACAGGTGAACACTGAAGCTTTCTTT
J gene: TRBJ1-1
D gene: TRBD1
clone size: .
V gene: TRBV2

CDR3 protein: CASSTRTGGAFF
CDR3 DNA: TGTGCCAGCAGCACTCGGACAGGGGGAGCTTTCTTT
J gene: TRBJ1-1
D gene: TRBD1
clone size: .
V gene: TRBV7-9

CDR3 protein: CAAGAAGGAGYGYTF
CDR3 DNA: TGTGCCGCGGGCGCCGCGGGAGGGGCGGGTTATGGCTACACCTTC
J gene: TRBJ1-2
D gene: .
clone size: .
V gene: TRBV11-2

CDR3 protein: CASSGRVTSGGSTGELFF
CDR3 DNA: TGTGCCAGCAGCGGCCGGGTCACTAGCGGGGGGTCCACCGGGGAGCTGTTTTTT
J gene: TRBJ2-2
D gene: TRBD2
clone size: .
V gene: TRBV7-9

CDR3 protein: CASSSERFFF
CDR3 DNA: TGTGCCAGCAGTTCAGAACGTTTTTTCTTT
J gene: TRBJ1-1
D gene: .
clone size: .
V gene: TRBV28

CDR3 protein: CAISELWDTQYF
CDR3 DNA: TGTGCCATCAGTGAACTCTGGGATACGCAGTATTTT
J gene: TRBJ2-3
D gene: .
clone size: .
V gene: TRBV10-3

CDR3 protein: CASSLRDRAYEQYF
CDR3 DNA: TGCGCCAGCAGCTTGAGGGACAGGGCCTACGAGCAGTACTTC
J gene: TRBJ2-7
D gene: TRBD1
clone size: .
V gene: TRBV5-1

CDR3 protein: CASSLTSRGGLDTQYF
CDR3 DNA: TGTGCCAGCAGCTTAACTTCGCGGGGGGGCCTGGATACGCAGTATTTT
J gene: TRBJ2-3
D gene: TRBD2
clone size: .
V gene: TRBV7-3

CDR3 protein: CASSLFSGGGRTDTQYF
CDR3 DNA: TGCGCCAGCAGCCTCTTTTCTGGCGGGGGGCGGACAGATACGCAGTATTTT
J gene: TRBJ2-3
D gene: TRBD2
clone size: .
V gene: TRBV4-3

CDR3 protein: CAIRTGQGGYEAFF
CDR3 DNA: TGTGCCATCAGGACGGGACAGGGGGGGTATGAAGCTTTCTTT
J gene: TRBJ1-1
D gene: TRBD1
clone size: .
V gene: TRBV10-3

CDR3 protein: CAMSRDRVVGAFF
CDR3 DNA: TGTGCCATGAGCCGGGACAGGGTGGTAGGAGCTTTCTTT
J gene: TRBJ1-1
D gene: TRBD1
clone size: .
V gene: TRBV10-3

CDR3 protein: CATSRDGGYSNQPQHF
CDR3 DNA: TGTGCCACCAGCAGAGATGGAGGCTATAGCAATCAGCCCCAGCATTTT
J gene: TRBJ1-5
D gene: .
clone size: .
V gene: TRBV15

CDR3 protein: CSVERGYNEQFF
CDR3 DNA: TGCAGCGTTGAAAGGGGATACAATGAGCAGTTCTTC
J gene: TRBJ2-1
D gene: .
clone size: .
V gene: TRBV29-1

CDR3 protein: CASSMTGATYEQYF
CDR3 DNA: TGTGCCAGCAGCATGACAGGGGCTACCTACGAGCAGTACTTC
J gene: TRBJ2-7
D gene: TRBD1
clone size: .
V gene: TRBV7-9

CDR3 protein: CASSLLSAWNSPLHF
CDR3 DNA: TGCGCCAGCAGCTTGCTATCCGCGTGGAATTCACCCCTCCACTTT
J gene: TRBJ1-6
D gene: .
clone size: few
V gene: TRBV5-1

CDR3 protein: CASNLMGGGYTF
CDR3 DNA: TGTGCCAGCAACTTGATGGGAGGAGGCTACACCTTC
J gene: TRBJ1-2
D gene: .
clone size: .
V gene: TRBV2

CDR3 protein: CASSLAPGLNSPLHF
CDR3 DNA: TGTGCCAGCAGCTTAGCGCCGGGACTAAATTCACCCCTCCACTTT
J gene: TRBJ1-6
D gene: .
clone size: .
V gene: TRBV7-2

CDR3 protein: CASSLERGLAGGRGEQYF
CDR3 DNA: TGTGCCAGCAGCTTAGAAAGGGGACTAGCGGGGGGCCGGGGCGAGCAGTACTTC
J gene: TRBJ2-7
D gene: TRBD2
clone size: .
V gene: TRBV7-9

CDR3 protein: CASSVGAGNTEAFF
CDR3 DNA: TGTGCCAGCAGCGTAGGAGCAGGGAACACTGAAGCTTTCTTT
J gene: TRBJ1-1
D gene: .
clone size: once
V gene: TRBV9

CDR3 protein: CASSPRSSGGVNQETQYF
CDR3 DNA: TGTGCCAGCAGCCCAAGGTCTAGCGGGGGGGTGAACCAAGAGACCCAGTACTTC
J gene: TRBJ2-5
D gene: TRBD2
clone size: .
V gene: TRBV7-2

CDR3 protein: CASSLAGRSYEQYF
CDR3 DNA: TGTGCCAGCAGCTTGGCCGGCAGGTCCTACGAGCAGTACTTC
J gene: TRBJ2-7
D gene: .
clone size: .
V gene: TRBV5-6

CDR3 protein: CASSRNLNTEAFF
CDR3 DNA: TGTGCCAGCAGCCGAAACTTGAACACTGAAGCTTTCTTT
J gene: TRBJ1-1
D gene: .
clone size: .
V gene: TRBV7-8

CDR3 protein: CASTWGPGDSIGWQYF
CDR3 DNA: TGTGCCAGCACATGGGGGCCCGGGGATTCCATCGGGTGGCAGTACTTC
J gene: TRBJ2-7
D gene: .
clone size: once
V gene: TRBV5-4

CDR3 protein: CASVDGGTDKGETQYF
CDR3 DNA: TGTGCCAGCGTTGACGGAGGGACTGATAAGGGGGAGACCCAGTACTTC
J gene: TRBJ2-5
D gene: .
clone size: .
V gene: TRBV7-9

CDR3 protein: CASSPTGSSPHEQYF
CDR3 DNA: TGTGCCAGCAGCCCGACCGGGTCATCTCCCCACGAGCAGTACTTC
J gene: TRBJ2-7
D gene: .
clone size: .
V gene: TRBV6-4

CDR3 protein: CASSLLTGSSEKLFF
CDR3 DNA: TGCGCCAGCAGCTTGTTAACAGGATCGAGTGAAAAACTGTTTTTT
J gene: TRBJ1-4
D gene: .
clone size: .
V gene: TRBV5-1

CDR3 protein: CASSPRWGQGLGESYF
CDR3 DNA: TGTGCCAGCTCCCCACGTTGGGGACAGGGACTAGGAGAGTCTTACTTC
J gene: TRBJ2-7
D gene: .
clone size: .
V gene: TRBV18

CDR3 protein: CASSPMAGLAGGDTQYF
CDR3 DNA: TGTGCCAGCAGCCCCATGGCGGGACTAGCGGGGGGGGATACGCAGTATTTT
J gene: TRBJ2-3
D gene: TRBD2
clone size: .
V gene: TRBV5-6

CDR3 protein: CASSAGTFNSPLHF
CDR3 DNA: TGTGCCAGCAGCGCCGGGACTTTTAATTCACCCCTCCACTTT
J gene: TRBJ1-6
D gene: .
clone size: .
V gene: TRBV9

CDR3 protein: CASSLAGFGSPLHF
CDR3 DNA: TGCGCCAGCAGCTTGGCGGGGTTCGGGTCACCCCTCCACTTT
J gene: TRBJ1-6
D gene: .
clone size: .
V gene: TRBV5-1

CDR3 protein: CASSPGGSYNEQFF
CDR3 DNA: TGTGCCAGCAGCCCGGGGGGGTCCTACAATGAGCAGTTCTTC
J gene: TRBJ2-1
D gene: TRBD2
clone size: .
V gene: TRBV7-3